The clone carrying this TCR beta chain was recorded many times. Germline V CDR1 and CDR2: DFQATT, SNEGSKA (reference sequence). V was pared by 5 bases and J by 6 bases, with 19 bases between. The CDR3 loop spans 14 amino acids. These data originate in a study of T cells in Graves' hyperthyroidism and ophthalmopathy. TCR beta CDR3 sequences were amplified from RNA transcripts. Carried out on the TCR CDR3, a first-round RT-PCR used the HTBI primer set. TCRdb redid the calling of the multiplex PCR reads with MiXCR, one entry per CDR3 protein. The sample shows 250,000 to 300,000 distinct CDR3 sequences, less than 15% of them seen only once.

V is TRBV20-1 and J is TRBJ1-1; no definite D call. The clonotype comes from a woman in her thirties or forties with Graves' hyperthyroidism that later progressed to Graves' ophthalmopathy. Sequencing was performed on blood. Here the CDR3 reads CSAAAKYRLAEAFF. CDR3 in DNA: TGCAGTGCTGCGGCTAAGTATCGTCTGGCTGAAGCTTTCTTT.